This T cell receptor beta chain was identified during a study of blood T cell repertoires in COVID-19. Study at large: T cells, B-cell-depleted T cells, or PBMCs provided the cDNA or gDNA that served as material.

Per the original data handling: Estimated nucleated cell counts came from reference gene primer amplification. Clones were sequenced by immunoSEQ multiplex PCR, and TCRdb holds only the in-frame ones, with some missing. The D gene and trimming were derived from the DNA, and the V and J assignments and clone size from that table. The sample holds under 40,000 clones, around 87% seen once. Germline V CDR1 and CDR2: DFQATT, SNEGSKA (reference sequence). Trimming cost V 5 bases and J 15 bases, with 5 bases left between them. The CDR3 length is 8 residues. V and J are TRBV20-1 and TRBJ1-6; D not certain. The sequencing input was peripheral blood. This receptor was obtained from a man aged 60 to 69 with active COVID-19. Written as DNA, the CDR3 is TGCAGTGCTCCCAGCCTCCACTTT. It codes for CSAPSLHF.